The 2 T cell receptor beta chains reported below all come from one sample, sequenced in a study of response to subunit inactivated influenza vaccine. TCRdb used MiXCR to reprocess the RT-PCR reads, holding one entry per CDR3 protein. The sample shows approximately 160,000 distinct CDR3 sequences, about 10% of them seen only once. Sequencing was performed on CD8+ T cells sorted from PBMCs, taken 23 to 25 months after vaccination. The receptors originated from a man aged 45 to 70 who received an inactivated influenza vaccine.

This clonotype was observed a handful of times. The J gene is TRBJ2-2, the V gene TRBV6-6; no clear D. Germline lookup yields CDR1 MNHNY and CDR2 SVGAGI (reference sequence). This CDR3 region has 11 residues. The V end lost 8 bases, the J end lost 6 bases, and 7 bases lay between the germline ends. The DNA for the CDR3 is TGTGCCAGCTCTGTAGCCGGGGAGCTGTTTTTT. Translated: CASSVAGELFF.

V gene TRBV7-9 combines with J gene TRBJ2-2, with D possibly being TRBD2 (6 bases). Trimming pared 4 bases from V and 1 base from J, leaving 10 bases between. This CDR3 is 15 amino acids long. Germline lookup yields CDR1 SEHNR and CDR2 FQNEAQ (reference sequence). The DNA of the CDR3 is TGTGCCAGCAGCTCGGGACTGATGAACACCGGGGAGCTGTTTTTT. Its protein is CASSSGLMNTGELFF.